The clone carrying this T cell receptor beta chain showed up just a few times. Its antigen is not known. The data belong to a study of T cell repertoires in cytomegalovirus infection. Across the whole study: Public TCR beta signature analysis indicated the presence of both CMV infection and matching HLA type.

MiXCR, applied by TCRdb to the reads, yields one record per CDR3 protein. The profile covers around 300,000 distinct CDR3 sequences, with 25% appearing a single time and about 14% taken by the ten largest. The starting material was cultured PBMCs, obtained from culture after CMV antigen stimulation. This receptor was obtained from a human donor in good health (CMV status not recorded). Some clones in this sample may be carry-over from other donors' samples.

CDR3 sequence: CASSSGLALHF. The CDR3 DNA is TGTGCCAGCAGTTCAGGTTTGGCCCTGCATTTT. The chain has TRBV12-3 or TRBV12-4 and TRBJ1-5; no definite D call. The CDR3 contains 11 residues. The ends were cut back, 4 bases at V and 15 bases at J, with 13 bases in the middle.